The 24 T cell receptor beta chains listed next were all sequenced from one sample in a study of cytomegalovirus exposure and HLA in healthy donors. Use of 60 Vbeta and 13 Jbeta primers characterized the PCR. Clones were read by immunoSEQ multiplex PCR, and TCRdb kept only the in-frame ones, dropping some. The data show approximately 100,000 clones, with 65% to 75% seen just once and approximately 4.3% held by the top ten. Sequenced sample: PBMCs. The receptors were sampled from a woman aged 18 to 35 in good health and CMV-seropositive.

The gene calls are TRBV19 and TRBJ2-3; TRBD2 agrees at 11 bases. V was clipped by 5 bases and J by 3 bases; unmatched bases: 13. This CDR3 region has 18 residues. The germline CDR1 and CDR2 sequences are LNHDA and SQIVND (reference sequence). In nucleotides, the CDR3 is TGTGCCAGTAGTTCCCTTAGCGGGAGGGTTTTAGAGACAGATACGCAGTATTTT. Translating gives CASSSLSGRVLETDTQYF.

This chain links TRBV6-6 with TRBJ2-2, with D unresolved. CDR1 is MNHNY and CDR2 is SVGAGI in the germline V gene (reference sequence). Trimming took 2 bases from V and 5 from J, leaving 15 bases between them. The length of the CDR3 is 16 residues. CDR3 nucleotide sequence: TGTGCCAGCAGTTACAGACGGGTCGACGGGACCGGGGAGCTGTTTTTT. This encodes CASSYRRVDGTGELFF.

This clone was detected only once. This sequence joins TRBV18 and TRBJ1-3; no definite D call. Between the trimmed V and J ends, which lost 0 bases and 2 bases, there was a span of 2 bases. Germline CDR1 is KGHSH and CDR2 is LQKENI. The length of the CDR3 is 13 residues. The CDR3 sequence: CASSPPAGNTIYF. The CDR3 DNA reads TGTGCCAGCTCACCACCCGCTGGAAACACCATATATTTT.

V and J are TRBV28 and TRBJ1-2; 7 bases match TRBD1. The CDR3 is made up of 13 amino acids. Germline lookup yields CDR1 MDHEN and CDR2 SYDVKM. The J segment lost 0 bases and the V segment lost 6 bases, leaving 1 base of the junction unmatched. Here the CDR3 reads CASSTGANYGYTF. CDR3 sequence (DNA): TGTGCCAGCAGCACAGGGGCTAACTATGGCTACACCTTC.

The chain recombines TRBV6-6 with TRBJ1-1; 7 bases map to TRBD1. Germline V gene lookup returns CDR1 MNHNY and CDR2 SVGAGI (reference sequence). The CDR3 totals 14 residues. J gave up 8 bases and V 5 bases, and 11 bases lay outside the gene matches. CDR3 in amino acids: CASSQTGPQGEAFF. CDR3 DNA: TGTGCCAGCAGTCAGACAGGGCCCCAGGGAGAAGCTTTCTTT.

V and J are TRBV27 and TRBJ1-5; D not resolved. The V end lost 3 bases, the J end lost 0 bases, and 6 bases lay between the germline ends. The CDR3 consists of 14 residues. The germline V gene has CDR1 MNHEY and CDR2 SMNVEV (reference sequence). Here the CDR3 reads CASSLSDSNQPQHF. CDR3 DNA sequence: TGTGCCAGCAGTTTGAGTGATAGCAATCAGCCCCAGCATTTT.

This clone occurred once. The chain uses TRBV4-3 and TRBJ2-4, with a weak D call TRBD1 (7 bases). The V end was cut by 1 base, the J end by 8 bases, with 12 bases between. The CDR3 extends over 14 amino acids. Germline CDR1 LGHNA, CDR2 YSLEER. Written as DNA, the CDR3 is TGCGCCAGCAGCCAAGGCCAGGGGGAGGACATTCAGTACTTC. It codes for CASSQGQGEDIQYF.

The rearrangement joins TRBV19 to TRBJ2-1, with D perhaps matching TRBD2 (5 bases). With 5 bases removed from V and 4 bases from J, the gap between germline ends came to 12 bases. This CDR3 spans 14 amino acids. Germline V gene lookup returns CDR1 LNHDA and CDR2 SQIVND (reference sequence). CDR3 nucleotide sequence: TGTGCCAGTAGTCTAGCAGTTCTTTACAATGAGCAGTTCTTC. Translation gives CASSLAVLYNEQFF.

The chain employs TRBV6-6 and TRBJ1-5; 8 nucleotides match TRBD1. The CDR3 runs to 14 residues. CDR1 MNHNY and CDR2 SVGAGI come from the germline V gene (reference sequence). The V gene end was trimmed by 5 bases and the J gene end by 3 bases; junction bases not matched to a gene: 3. The CDR3, as DNA: TGTGCCAGCAGTCGACAGGGGTCCAATCAGCCCCAGCATTTT. Its protein is CASSRQGSNQPQHF.

This clone was counted between two and nine times. The chain uses TRBV28 and TRBJ2-2, with 12 bases that match TRBD2. J lost 4 bases, V lost 6 bases, and 3 bases had no gene match. Germline V CDR1 and CDR2: MDHEN, SYDVKM. The CDR3 is 15 amino acids. Here the CDR3 reads CASRETSGGTGELFF. The CDR3 bases are TGTGCCAGCAGAGAGACTAGCGGGGGCACCGGGGAGCTGTTTTTT.

The J gene is TRBJ2-7, the V gene TRBV7-2, with 7 bases identical to TRBD1. Per the germline V gene, CDR1 is SGHTA and CDR2 is FQGNSA. The length of the CDR3 is 14 residues. The trim removed 5 bases at V and 2 bases at J, leaving 6 bases unmatched. CDR3 protein: CASSPRQGPYEQYF. The CDR3 DNA follows: TGTGCCAGCAGCCCCAGACAGGGCCCCTACGAGCAGTACTTC.

The chain uses TRBV2 and TRBJ2-2; 8 bases fit TRBD1. The CDR3 is 14 amino acids. The J segment lost 2 bases and the V segment lost 7 bases, leaving 3 bases of the junction unmatched. Per the germline V gene, CDR1 is SNHLY and CDR2 is FYNNEI. DNA of the CDR3: TGTGCCAGCAATCAGGGGGCTAACACCGGGGAGCTGTTTTTT. Amino acid sequence: CASNQGANTGELFF.

The chain couples TRBV28 to TRBJ2-7, with TRBD1 identical over 9 bases. This CDR3 is built from 16 residues. Trimming cost V 6 bases and J 3 bases; bases outside gene matches: 12. CDR1 is MDHEN and CDR2 is SYDVKM in the germline V gene. The DNA for the CDR3 is TGTGCCAGCAGCACCGGGACAGGGAATGAAAACTACGAGCAGTACTTC. Protein product: CASSTGTGNENYEQYF.

The rearrangement joins TRBV15 to TRBJ2-1, with TRBD2 matching over 8 bases. The CDR3 length is 14 residues. Germline V gene sequence: CDR1 LNHNV, CDR2 YYDKDF (reference sequence). After removal of 1 base from V and 8 bases from J, the junction contained 4 bases not matched to a gene. The CDR3 DNA reads TGTGCCACCAGCAGAGCGGGAGGGAGGCATGAGCAGTTCTTC. Translated: CATSRAGGRHEQFF.

The V and J genes are TRBV7-6 and TRBJ1-1, with D perhaps matching TRBD1 (5 bases). The length of the CDR3 is 16 residues. Between the trimmed V and J ends, which lost 1 base and 0 bases, there was a span of 12 bases. In germline, CDR1 is SGHVS, CDR2 FNYEAQ. This CDR3 reads CASSLGWVRVNTEAFF. As DNA, the CDR3 is TGTGCCAGCAGCTTAGGATGGGTCAGGGTGAACACTGAAGCTTTCTTT.

The rearrangement links TRBV11-1 to TRBJ2-5, with a weak D call TRBD2 (6 bases). V was shortened by 8 bases and J by 1 base, with 17 bases between the two germline ends. The V gene's germline CDR1 is SGHAT and CDR2 FQDESV (reference sequence). The CDR3 runs to 15 residues. CDR3 DNA: TGTGCCAGCCGCGGGGCTCGATACTTCCAAGAGACCCAGTACTTC. It is translated as CASRGARYFQETQYF.

V and J are TRBV29-1 and TRBJ2-1, with 8 bases lining up with TRBD2. The junction had 5 bases not matched to a gene; V was cut back by 7 bases and J by 6 bases. Germline-derived CDR1 and CDR2 are SQVTM and ANQGSEA. The CDR3 has 12 amino acids. The CDR3 DNA sequence: TGCAGCGCCAAAACTAGCGGCAATGAGCAGTTCTTC. This gives the protein CSAKTSGNEQFF.

The chain combines TRBV6-5 with TRBJ2-7, with TRBD1 matching 7 bases. Trimming took 4 bases from V and 7 from J; bases not matched to a gene: 10. CDR1 and CDR2 (germline): MNHEY, SVGAGI. This CDR3 region has 14 residues. CDR3 region: CASSSDRVREEQYF. The CDR3 DNA reads TGTGCCAGCAGTTCCGACAGGGTTCGGGAAGAGCAGTACTTC.

This clone was seen only a few times. The CDR3: CASGPGTIQYF. The CDR3 nucleotides are TGTGCCAGCGGACCCGGGACTATTCAGTACTTC. This rearrangement joins TRBV7-8 to TRBJ2-4; a weak D match, TRBD2 (6 bases). Germline CDR1 reads SGHVS; CDR2 reads FQNEAQ. The CDR3 is 11 residues long. V lost 8 bases to trimming and J lost 10 bases, with 12 bases between them.

J is TRBJ2-2 and V is TRBV4-3, with 8 bases aligning to TRBD1. CDR3 length: 15 residues. The V and J ends lost 1 base and 7 bases, in that order; junction bases with no gene match: 5. CDR1 is LGHNA, CDR2 YSLEER, per germline. The CDR3, as DNA: TGCGCCAGCAGCCAAGGGACAGGGTACGGCGGGGAGCTGTTTTTT. Translated: CASSQGTGYGGELFF.

The V gene is TRBV2, the J gene TRBJ1-1, with D possibly TRBD1 on 6 matching bases. Germline CDR1 and CDR2: SNHLY and FYNNEI. The CDR3 extends over 17 amino acids. The V and J ends lost 0 bases and 5 bases respectively, with 19 bases between them. In nucleotides, the CDR3 is TGTGCCAGCAGTGAAGCGCTGGGTGCAGGGGTGGGTACTGAAGCTTTCTTT. Translated, it gives CASSEALGAGVGTEAFF.

The genes are TRBV7-3 and TRBJ2-7; perhaps TRBD1 as D (6 bases). V was clipped by 0 bases and J by 3 bases, with 12 bases between them. The CDR3 runs to 15 residues. CDR1 and CDR2 (germline): SGHTA, FQGTGA. CDR3 in amino acids: CASSLTSGEVYEQYF. CDR3 bases: TGTGCCAGCAGCTTAACTTCAGGGGAAGTCTACGAGCAGTACTTC.

J is TRBJ2-3 and V is TRBV29-1; 8 bases line up with TRBD2. Germline values: CDR1 SQVTM, CDR2 ANQGSEA. CDR3 length: 14 residues. V was pared by 4 bases and J by 0 bases, with 3 bases of the junction left unmatched. The CDR3 coding sequence is TGCAGCGTTGTTGCTAGCGGGAGCACAGATACGCAGTATTTT. Translation: CSVVASGSTDTQYF.

This clone occurred once. J is TRBJ2-7 and V is TRBV2, with 10 positions matching TRBD1. This CDR3 contains 13 residues. V lost 8 bases, J lost 2 bases, and 3 bases stayed unmatched. Germline V gene data show CDR1 as SNHLY and CDR2 as FYNNEI. The CDR3 region is CASGDRGPYEQYF. CDR3 sequence (DNA): TGTGCCAGCGGAGACAGGGGGCCCTACGAGCAGTACTTC. The full variable domain, its missing parts supplied by reference TRBV2 and TRBJ2-7, is EPEVTQTPSHQVTQMGQEVILRCVPISNHLYFYWYRQILGQKVEFLVSFYNNEISEKSEIFDDQFSVERPDGSNFTLKIRSTKLEDSAMYFCASGDRGPYEQYFGPGTRLTVT.